The rows below give T cell receptor beta chains drawn from one sample of a study of glioma-infiltrating T cells. TCRdb itself ran the multiplex PCR reads through MiXCR, one entry per CDR3 protein. Among about 140,000 distinct CDR3 sequences listed, roughly two fifths were seen once. Material: glioma tissue, nonneoplastic brain tissue, or PBMCs (not recorded which). The receptors here all came from a human donor with low-grade glioma or glioblastoma, undergoing nonglioma brain surgery, or in good health (not recorded which). Each CDR3 is given with its conserved first and last residue. D genes are given only for firm matches. A row's size may be missing; if present it is once, few, many or a size class.

clone size	J gene	V gene	CDR3 length	D gene	CDR3 DNA	CDR3 protein
.	TRBJ1-1	TRBV20-1	15	.	TGCAGTGCTAGACAGGTTGCAGGGCCGAACACTGAAGCTTTCTTT	CSARQVAGPNTEAFF
.	TRBJ2-3	TRBV7-2	12	.	TGTGCCAGCAGCCCCGAGGGAGATACGCAGTATTTT	CASSPEGDTQYF
few	TRBJ2-3	TRBV6-1	15	.	TGTGCCAGCAGCCATCTGGGGGGAGTATCAGATACGCAGTATTTT	CASSHLGGVSDTQYF
.	TRBJ2-1	TRBV27	15	.	TGTGCCAGCAGTTTAAGTACGCGTCATGGCACTGAGCAGTTCTTC	CASSLSTRHGTEQFF
.	TRBJ2-3	TRBV28	16	.	TGTGCCAGCAGCTCCTACCGACAGAGAGGCACAGATACGCAGTATTTT	CASSSYRQRGTDTQYF
.	TRBJ2-3	TRBV28	15	.	TGTGCCAGCAGTTTAACGACTAGTGGCACAGATACGCAGTATTTT	CASSLTTSGTDTQYF
many	TRBJ2-1	TRBV6-1	14	.	TGTGCCAGCAGTGAAGCCGTACGGGGCAATGAGCAGTTCTTC	CASSEAVRGNEQFF
.	TRBJ1-6	TRBV4-1	14	TRBD1	TGCGCCAGCAGCCGGGGACAGAATAATTCACCCCTCCACTTT	CASSRGQNNSPLHF
.	TRBJ2-7	TRBV20-1	14	TRBD2	TGCAGTGCTAGCACTAGCGGGGCGTCCTACGAGCAGTACTTC	CSASTSGASYEQYF
few	TRBJ1-2	TRBV27	13	TRBD1	TGTGCCAGTCGACAGGGTCAAGGAGGCGGCTACACCTTC	CASRQGQGGGYTF
once	TRBJ2-4	TRBV7-2	15	.	TGTGCCGGCAGCGCCTTCTGGGGTGGTGGAAACATTCAGTACTTC	CAGSAFWGGGNIQYF
.	TRBJ1-1	TRBV14	16	.	TGTGCCAGCAGCCAAGGGGCTGGGCCTCCGAACACTGAAGCTTTCTTT	CASSQGAGPPNTEAFF
.	TRBJ1-5	TRBV6-2/TRBV6-3	15	TRBD1	TGTGCCAGCAGCTACGGACAGGGGGTAGGACAGCCCCAGCATTTT	CASSYGQGVGQPQHF